Sequencing of this T cell receptor beta chain was carried out in a study of lymphopenia after photon versus proton radiotherapy. Study-level points and caveats: Proton therapy kept repertoires fairly stable, unlike photons, which gained effector/memory cells. Better survival with proton therapy was suggested as possible, not demonstrated. Oligoclonal CD8+ Temra expansion after nadir drove photon patients' diversity drop. Larger post-nadir TCR diversity loss correlated inversely with survival in deceased patients.

This CDR3 has 13 residues. Trimming took off 7 bases at V and 5 bases at J, with 14 bases between the two ends. Germline CDR1 is SNHLY and CDR2 is FYNNEI. TCRdb's table, derived via immunoSEQ multiplex PCR, lists solely in-frame clones and lacks some. Here the sample spans about 83,000 clones, about 86% being singletons. Of note for this clone: Antigen unknown.

V gene TRBV2 combines with J gene TRBJ2-5, with a tentative D call TRBD2 (6 bases). The sequencing used peripheral blood, collected from a patient treated with proton-based radiotherapy. The receptor comes from a man aged 55 to 70 with pancreatic cancer. CDR3 nucleotides: TGTGCCAGCAACGGGCTAGCGCGGGAGACCCAGTACTTC. Translated, it gives CASNGLARETQYF.